These 4 T cell receptor beta chains share one sample of origin, sequenced in a study of blood T cell repertoires in COVID-19 (dated by TCRdb to the early 2020s). Receptor libraries were prepared by the immunoSEQ multiplex PCR assay. TCRdb's version of the immuneACCESS table is confined to in-frame rearrangements and falls short of the full clone set. An unresolved V gene accounts for under half of the shortfall where checked; the remainder is of unknown origin. The sample yields hundreds of thousands of clones; roughly 90% were counted once. Around 1% of the sample is taken by the ten largest. Source material: PBMCs or T cells enriched from blood (not recorded which). The receptor set was obtained from a woman aged 30 to 39 who had recovered from COVID-19.

The table lists this clone with a count of one. The chain employs TRBV2 and TRBJ2-3; 9 bases are a match to TRBD1. Germline V lookup: CDR1 SNHLY, CDR2 FYNNEI. V was pared by 2 bases and J by 1 base, with 1 base of the junction left unmatched. This CDR3 spans 15 amino acids. The CDR3 sequence: CASSEWTGGTDTQYF. The CDR3, as DNA: TGTGCCAGCAGTGAATGGACAGGGGGCACAGATACGCAGTATTTT.

This clone was seen a single time. The gene calls are TRBV19 and TRBJ1-5, with 9 bases aligning to TRBD1. Germline values: CDR1 LNHDA, CDR2 SQIVND (reference sequence). V dropped 1 base and J dropped 3; count of bases not matched to a gene: 4. The CDR3 runs 16 residues. The CDR3 nucleotides are TGTGCCAGTAGTATAGGACAGGGGGGTTTCAATCAGCCCCAGCATTTT. This encodes CASSIGQGGFNQPQHF.

The chain carries TRBV12-3 or TRBV12-4 and TRBJ1-2, with D uncertain. V lost 6 bases and J lost 2, with 10 bases in between. The CDR3 consists of 13 residues. This chain's CDR3 is CASSSTPNYGYTF. The CDR3 DNA reads TGTGCCAGCAGCTCGACACCCAACTATGGCTACACCTTC.

This rearrangement joins TRBV7-9 to TRBJ2-1; D not certain. V was trimmed by 6 bases and J by 10 bases, leaving 10 bases between them. The CDR3 is 11 residues long. From germline, CDR1 is SEHNR and CDR2 FQNEAQ (reference sequence). CDR3 sequence reads: CASSSTREQFF. As DNA, the CDR3 is TGTGCCAGCAGTTCAACGCGGGAGCAGTTCTTC. Full variable domain (outside the CDR3, taken from reference TRBV7-9 and TRBJ2-1): DTGVSQNPRHKITKRGQNVTFRCDPISEHNRLYWYRQTLGQGPEFLTYFQNEAQLEKSRLLSDRFSAERPKGSFSTLEIQRTEQGDSAMYLCASSSTREQFFGPGTRLTVL.